The clone carrying this T cell receptor (beta chain) was counted a few times. What it recognizes is unknown. PCR involved 60 Vbeta and 13 Jbeta primers. Measured with immunoSEQ multiplex PCR; TCRdb has only the in-frame clones, and not every one. The sample has around 80,000 clones, 60% to 85% seen once. Germline loops: CDR1 GTSNPN, CDR2 SVGIG (reference sequence). Trimming removed 0 bases from V and 6 bases from J, with 12 bases in between. This CDR3 comprises 14 residues. The record originates from a study of cytomegalovirus exposure and HLA in healthy donors. Study-level findings and limits: Later genetic work tied a missense DCLRE1C variant to beta-chain V and J trimming.

Source material: PBMCs. This receptor was taken from a man aged 40-49 years in good health and CMV-seronegative. The genes are TRBV30 and TRBJ2-1; perhaps TRBD1 as D (5 bases). The CDR3 here is CAWSVGAGTNEQFF. The CDR3 DNA is TGTGCCTGGAGTGTAGGGGCCGGTACCAATGAGCAGTTCTTC.